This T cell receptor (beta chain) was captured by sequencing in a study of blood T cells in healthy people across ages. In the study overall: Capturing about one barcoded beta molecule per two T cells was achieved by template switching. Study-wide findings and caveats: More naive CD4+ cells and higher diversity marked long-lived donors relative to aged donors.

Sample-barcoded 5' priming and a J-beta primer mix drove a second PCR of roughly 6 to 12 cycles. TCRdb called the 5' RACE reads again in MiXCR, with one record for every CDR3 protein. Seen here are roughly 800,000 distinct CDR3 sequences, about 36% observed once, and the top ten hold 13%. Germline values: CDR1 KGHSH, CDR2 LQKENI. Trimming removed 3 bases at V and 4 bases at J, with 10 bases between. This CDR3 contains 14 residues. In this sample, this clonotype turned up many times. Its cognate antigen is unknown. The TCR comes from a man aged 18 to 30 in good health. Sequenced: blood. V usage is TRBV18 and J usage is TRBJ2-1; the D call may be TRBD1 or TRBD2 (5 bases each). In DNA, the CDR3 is TGTGCCAGCTCACCGGACGGGGCGTACAATGAGCAGTTCTTC. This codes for CASSPDGAYNEQFF. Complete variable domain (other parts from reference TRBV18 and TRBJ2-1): NAGVMQNPRHLVRRRGQEARLRCSPMKGHSHVYWYRQLPEEGLKFMVYLQKENIIDESGMPKERFSAEFPKEGPSILRIQQVVRGDSAAYFCASSPDGAYNEQFFGPGTRLTVL.